This record concerns one T cell receptor beta chain sequence. The data derive from a study of blood T cell repertoires in COVID-19. At the level of the study: Donors in the United States, Italy and Spain gave samples during acute or convalescent COVID-19. The analysed material was cDNA or gDNA that came from T cells, B-cell-depleted T cells, or PBMCs.

Methods used by the authors: Reference gene primer amplification in the assay estimated nucleated cell counts. TCRdb keeps only in-frame clones here, not all; method: immunoSEQ multiplex PCR. The DNA gave D and trimming, while V, J and clone size come from that table. Here the sample spans approximately 200,000 clones, 80% to 90% being singletons. The V gene end was trimmed by 7 bases and the J gene end by 5 bases; junction bases not matched to a gene: 9. This CDR3 is built from 15 residues. The V gene's germline CDR1 is LNHDA and CDR2 SQIVND (reference sequence). The chain recombines TRBV19 with TRBJ2-1; 9 bases are shared with TRBD2. The sequence derives from a human donor with active or convalescent COVID-19. The donor label of this sample is uncertain. Sequences were obtained from peripheral blood. The DNA of the CDR3 is TGTGCCAGTACTCAAGGACTAGCGTCTAACAATGAGCAGTTCTTC. Translation: CASTQGLASNNEQFF.